The next 11 T cell receptor beta chains were all read from a single sample in a study of HIV-infected patients and healthy controls. Alpha and beta constant-region primers primed reverse transcription of about 470 ng RNA. Separate chain-specific third strand synthesis with multiplexing indices produced the alpha and beta libraries. TCRdb passed the 5' RACE reads through MiXCR, listing each CDR3 protein once. The sample has 15,000 to 20,000 distinct CDR3 sequences, around 8.3% seen once. The repertoire came from unfractionated whole blood and reflected all unsorted peripheral T cells. The sequencing sample was made of blood. The receptor source for this set is an adult in good health.

This clonotype was observed many times. V usage is TRBV2 and J usage is TRBJ2-7; D gene unclear. The CDR3 covers 14 residues. Trimming removed 5 bases at V and 3 bases at J, with 14 bases between. Looked up from germline, CDR1 is SNHLY and CDR2 is FYNNEI. The CDR3 loop reads CASSRSANDYEQYF. In nucleotides, the CDR3 is TGTGCCAGCAGTCGCAGCGCCAACGACTACGAGCAGTACTTC. Combining the CDR3 with reference TRBV2 and TRBJ2-7 gives the whole variable domain EPEVTQTPSHQVTQMGQEVILRCVPISNHLYFYWYRQILGQKVEFLVSFYNNEISEKSEIFDDQFSVERPDGSNFTLKIRSTKLEDSAMYFCASSRSANDYEQYFGPGTRLTVT.

This clonotype was observed many times. The J gene is TRBJ2-3, the V gene TRBV6-6; D remains ambiguous. CDR1 and CDR2 (germline): MNHNY, SVGAGI (reference sequence). V was trimmed by 0 bases and J by 4 bases, leaving 2 bases between them. The CDR3 has 12 amino acids. For the CDR3, the DNA is TGTGCCAGCAGTTACTCACCAGATACGCAGTATTTT. This encodes CASSYSPDTQYF.

In its sample, this clonotype was seen many times. The chain employs TRBV7-2 and TRBJ2-7; 9 bases fit TRBD2. Germline CDR1 is SGHTA and CDR2 is FQGNSA. The CDR3 has 13 amino acids. V lost 5 bases to trimming and J lost 4 bases; unmatched junction nucleotides: 3. The CDR3 sequence: CASSATSGYEQYF. The CDR3 bases are TGTGCCAGCAGCGCGACTAGCGGATACGAGCAGTACTTC.

This clonotype was seen at least ten times. The V and J genes are TRBV5-1 and TRBJ1-6; 7 nucleotides agree with TRBD1. The CDR3 loop spans 14 amino acids. With 2 bases clipped from V and 10 bases from J, the junction kept 6 bases outside the gene matches. CDR1 and CDR2 from the germline V gene are SGHRS and YFSETQ. The DNA for the CDR3 is TGCGCCAGCAGCTTACAGGGGAGCATATCACCCCTCCACTTT. It codes for CASSLQGSISPLHF.

On this clonotype itself: This may stem from a read error, because a much larger clone lies one nucleotide away. The chain links TRBV19 to TRBJ2-3; the match to TRBD2 covers 8 bases. Germline V gives CDR1 LNHDA, CDR2 SQIVND (reference sequence). The CDR3 has 14 residues. CDR3 nucleotide sequence: TGTGCCAGTACGCGCGGGAGGACTTCAGATACGCAGTGTTTT. Protein product: CASTRGRTSDTQCF.

The V gene is TRBV11-2, the J gene TRBJ2-1, with 10 bases lining up with TRBD2. Germline V gives CDR1 SGHAT, CDR2 FQNNGV. Trimming removed 6 bases from V and 2 bases from J; junction bases left unmatched: 4. CDR3 length: 15 residues. For the CDR3, the DNA is TGTGCCAGCAGGCAAACTAGCGGGACCTACAATGAGCAGTTCTTC. Translation: CASRQTSGTYNEQFF.

This clonotype was counted many times. DNA for the CDR3: TGTGCCAGCAGTTACATCGGGGTTTTATCGGACGAGCAGTACTTC. Translation gives CASSYIGVLSDEQYF. The V call is TRBV6-2 or TRBV6-3, the J call TRBJ2-7; weak D call: TRBD2 (5 bases). The CDR3 has 15 residues. Between the trimmed V and J ends, which lost 2 bases and 5 bases, there was a span of 16 bases. Germline CDR1 is MNHEY and CDR2 is SVGEGT.

In this sample, this clonotype turned up many times. The chain combines TRBV18 with TRBJ1-5; 11 bases fit TRBD1. Per the germline V gene, CDR1 is KGHSH and CDR2 is LQKENI. Unmatched junction bases numbered 10, after V lost 3 bases and J lost 6 bases. The CDR3 is made up of 17 amino acids. In nucleotides, the CDR3 is TGTGCCAGCTCACCTTACTACGGACAGGGGGCATTTCAGCCCCAGCATTTT. Its translation: CASSPYYGQGAFQPQHF. The full variable domain, with the rest looked up from reference TRBV18 and TRBJ1-5, is NAGVMQNPRHLVRRRGQEARLRCSPMKGHSHVYWYRQLPEEGLKFMVYLQKENIIDESGMPKERFSAEFPKEGPSILRIQQVVRGDSAAYFCASSPYYGQGAFQPQHFGDGTRLSIL.

This clonotype is labeled medium-sized. The V and J genes are TRBV6-6 and TRBJ1-5, with unresolved D. CDR1 MNHNY and CDR2 SVGAGI come from the germline V gene (reference sequence). The germline V and J ends were trimmed by 6 bases and 4 bases, with 13 bases remaining between them. This CDR3 has 14 residues. The DNA of the CDR3 is TGTGCCAGCAGCGACGGGCGAGGGAATCAGCCCCAGCATTTT. It is translated as CASSDGRGNQPQHF.

This clonotype occurred many times. The rearrangement links TRBV29-1 to TRBJ2-5; 7 bases match TRBD1. This CDR3 region has 14 residues. V gave up 5 bases and J gave up 4 bases; unmatched junction bases: 10. Germline values: CDR1 SQVTM, CDR2 ANQGSEA. The CDR3 spells CSVRDRAPSETQYF. CDR3 sequence (DNA): TGCAGCGTTCGCGACAGGGCCCCTTCAGAGACCCAGTACTTC.

Relative to its sample, this clonotype is medium-sized. J is TRBJ2-7 and V is TRBV7-2, with 10 bases lining up with TRBD1. Looked up from germline, CDR1 is SGHTA and CDR2 is FQGNSA. The CDR3 has 14 residues. V was pared by 5 bases and J by 6 bases, with 7 bases of the junction left unmatched. The CDR3 sequence: CASSQTTGGGEQYF. The CDR3 DNA reads as TGTGCCAGCAGCCAGACGACAGGGGGCGGCGAGCAGTACTTC.